Below are 28 T cell receptor beta chains sequenced from a single sample in a study of OX40 agonist ivuxolimab in advanced cancers. Clones were sequenced by immunoSEQ multiplex PCR, and TCRdb holds only the in-frame ones, with some missing. The sample contains roughly 17,000 clones, around four fifths of which appear only once. The sequences come from CD4+ or CD8+ T cells sorted from blood, collected in a trial of the OX40 agonist ivuxolimab. The receptors here all came from an adult with an advanced solid tumor such as melanoma, head and neck, liver or kidney cancer.

The chain has TRBV4-1 and TRBJ1-1; perhaps TRBD1 as D (6 bases). Germline lookup yields CDR1 MGHRA and CDR2 YSYEKL. This CDR3 has 16 amino acids. Trimming removed 3 bases from V and 1 base from J, with 15 bases in between. The CDR3 DNA follows: TGCGCCAGCAGCCACTTACCGGGACACGGGAACACTGAAGCTTTCTTT. This translates into CASSHLPGHGNTEAFF.

This chain uses TRBV5-4 with TRBJ2-3; D is unclear. Trimming took off 0 bases at V and 1 base at J, with 3 bases between the two ends. The CDR3 runs 13 residues. Per germline, CDR1 SGHNT and CDR2 YYREEE (reference sequence). The CDR3 protein is CASSLGGTDTQYF. The CDR3 bases are TGTGCCAGCAGCTTGGGGGGCACAGATACGCAGTATTTT.

The chain recombines TRBV7-9 with TRBJ2-5, with 8 bases that match TRBD2. Germline CDR1 and CDR2: SEHNR and FQNEAQ (reference sequence). J gave up 1 base and V 2 bases, and 3 bases lay outside the gene matches. The CDR3 sequence is 15 residues long. The CDR3 sequence is CASSLSGGVQETQYF. The CDR3 DNA is TGTGCCAGCAGCTTATCGGGGGGGGTCCAAGAGACCCAGTACTTC.

This chain uses TRBV10-1 with TRBJ1-1; the D is unclear. CDR3 length: 14 residues. Germline CDR1 WNHNN, CDR2 SYGVQD (reference sequence). The ends were cut back, 6 bases at V and 1 base at J, with 12 bases in the middle. CDR3: CASSSGRSNTEAFF. The CDR3 DNA sequence: TGCGCCAGCAGCTCTGGACGGTCGAACACTGAAGCTTTCTTT.

This rearrangement joins TRBV5-8 to TRBJ2-7; D gene unclear. From germline, CDR1 is SGHTS and CDR2 YDEGEE. V was cut by 0 bases and J by 1 base, with 5 bases left in between. There are 13 residues in the CDR3. The CDR3 protein is CASSLDTSYEQYF. CDR3 in DNA: TGTGCCAGCAGCTTGGACACTTCCTACGAGCAGTACTTC.

The rearrangement joins TRBV6-5 to TRBJ2-5, with 10 bases fitting TRBD1. J lost 5 bases, V lost 6 bases, and 9 bases had no gene match. Per germline, CDR1 MNHEY and CDR2 SVGAGI. The CDR3 covers 15 residues. CDR3 coding DNA: TGTGCCAGCAGCGAACTCGGGACAGGGGAGGAGACCCAGTACTTC. It specifies CASSELGTGEETQYF.

This clone appeared a single time. CDR3 DNA: TGTGCCAGCAGCCAACTTGGAGATACGCAGTATTTT. Its protein is CASSQLGDTQYF. The chain carries TRBV6-5 and TRBJ2-3; D is unclear. Trimming stripped 6 bases from V and 5 bases from J, with 9 bases between. The CDR3 consists of 12 residues. Germline CDR1 MNHEY, CDR2 SVGAGI.

The V and J genes are TRBV19 and TRBJ2-3; D is unresolved. The V end was cut by 1 base, the J end by 0 bases, with 5 bases between. The CDR3 loop spans 14 amino acids. CDR1 is LNHDA and CDR2 is SQIVND in the germline V gene (reference sequence). The CDR3 region is CASSIVKSTDTQYF. Written as DNA, the CDR3 is TGTGCCAGTAGTATAGTCAAGAGCACAGATACGCAGTATTTT.

The rearrangement uses TRBV27 and TRBJ1-2; D is unclear. The germline gives CDR1 MNHEY, CDR2 SMNVEV (reference sequence). This CDR3 has 14 amino acids. V was cut by 3 bases and J by 4 bases, with 12 bases left in between. CDR3 loop: CASSLGLGGYGYTF. CDR3 sequence (DNA): TGTGCCAGCAGTTTGGGATTGGGAGGCTATGGCTACACCTTC.

The chain is built from TRBV6-1 and TRBJ2-3; D gene ambiguous. This CDR3 comprises 10 residues. The V and J ends lost 11 bases and 5 bases respectively, with 8 bases between them. Germline V CDR1 and CDR2: MNHNS, SASEGT. This chain's CDR3 is CAGGVDTQYF. The DNA for the CDR3 is TGTGCCGGTGGGGTAGATACGCAGTATTTT.

The table lists this clone with a few counts. The chain couples TRBV11-2 to TRBJ2-1, with 7 bases identical to TRBD1. Germline CDR1 reads SGHAT; CDR2 reads FQNNGV. Trimming removed 0 bases from V and 6 bases from J; junction bases left unmatched: 5. The CDR3 contains 15 residues. The CDR3 nucleotides are TGTGCCAGCAGCTTAGAGGGACAGTTGGGCAATGAGCAGTTCTTC. The encoded protein is CASSLEGQLGNEQFF. Full variable domain (outside the CDR3, taken from reference TRBV11-2 and TRBJ2-1): EAGVAQSPRYKIIEKRQSVAFWCNPISGHATLYWYQQILGQGPKLLIQFQNNGVVDDSQLPKDRFSAERLKGVDSTLKIQPAKLEDSAVYLCASSLEGQLGNEQFFGPGTRLTVL.

The rearrangement uses TRBV4-1 and TRBJ1-2; 8 bases align to TRBD1. Trimming at V came to 0 bases and at J to 4 bases, leaving 7 bases not matched to a gene. Looked up from germline, CDR1 is MGHRA and CDR2 is YSYEKL. There are 16 residues in the CDR3. CDR3 in DNA: TGCGCCAGCAGCCAAGATGGACAGGGCCCTATCTATGGCTACACCTTC. This gives the protein CASSQDGQGPIYGYTF.

The CDR3 sequence: CASSLLGTGGSYEQYF. CDR3 DNA sequence: TGTGCCAGCAGCCTCCTAGGGACAGGTGGGTCCTACGAGCAGTACTTC. The rearrangement joins TRBV7-9 to TRBJ2-7; 8 positions agree with TRBD1. Unmatched junction bases numbered 10, after V lost 5 bases and J lost 1 base. The CDR3 is made up of 16 amino acids. Germline CDR1 and CDR2: SEHNR and FQNEAQ (reference sequence).

This clone appeared a single time. V is TRBV7-9 and J is TRBJ1-4; no clear D. CDR1 is SEHNR, CDR2 FQNEAQ, per germline (reference sequence). The V and J ends lost 5 bases and 11 bases respectively, with 21 bases between them. The CDR3 is made up of 15 amino acids. CDR3 nucleotides: TGTGCCAGCAGCAATCCGGACCCCACACTTTCGAAACTGTTTTTT. Its protein is CASSNPDPTLSKLFF.

The chain joins TRBV27 to TRBJ2-3, with 9 bases lining up with TRBD2. The CDR3 length is 16 residues. V shed 5 bases, J shed 4 bases, and the junction held 10 bases outside the gene matches. Germline loops: CDR1 MNHEY, CDR2 SMNVEV (reference sequence). CDR3 in amino acids: CASSPRAGGLPDTQYF. CDR3 nucleotide sequence: TGTGCCAGCAGTCCACGAGCGGGAGGCCTTCCAGATACGCAGTATTTT.

The rearrangement joins TRBV7-8 to TRBJ2-1; TRBD1 might be the D (6 bases). The germline gives CDR1 SGHVS, CDR2 FQNEAQ. There are 14 residues in the CDR3. V was shortened by 6 bases and J by 4 bases, with 13 bases between the two germline ends. CDR3 residues: CASSTTRGYNEQFF. The CDR3 bases are TGTGCCAGCAGTACTACCAGGGGTTACAATGAGCAGTTCTTC.

The rearrangement links TRBV18 to TRBJ2-7; D is unresolved. The CDR3 totals 14 residues. V lost 4 bases, J lost 2 bases, and 12 bases lay in between. Germline-derived CDR1 and CDR2 are KGHSH and LQKENI. The CDR3 bases are TGTGCCAGCTCACAGGGATCACCAGCCTACGAGCAGTACTTC. Residues: CASSQGSPAYEQYF.

V gene TRBV27 combines with J gene TRBJ1-1; D remains ambiguous. The V and J ends lost 2 bases and 1 base respectively, with 5 bases between them. CDR1 is MNHEY, CDR2 SMNVEV, per germline (reference sequence). The CDR3 is 13 amino acids. The CDR3 region is CASSLTRNTEAFF. CDR3 sequence (DNA): TGTGCCAGCAGTTTAACTCGGAACACTGAAGCTTTCTTT.

This chain links TRBV7-9 with TRBJ1-2; D uncertain. CDR3 size: 14 residues. CDR1 is SEHNR and CDR2 is FQNEAQ in the germline V gene (reference sequence). Trimming shortened V by 3 bases and J by 4 bases, and 12 bases separated the two germline ends. The CDR3 is CASSFGTPVYGYTF. As DNA, the CDR3 is TGTGCCAGCAGCTTCGGAACGCCTGTCTATGGCTACACCTTC.

This clone was seen once. The CDR3 coding sequence is TGTGCCAGCAGCTCCTCTTTGGCTAGCGGGGACAATGAGCAGTTCTTC. The encoded protein is CASSSSLASGDNEQFF. The V gene is TRBV7-6, the J gene TRBJ2-1; 9 bases fit TRBD2. Germline loops: CDR1 SGHVS, CDR2 FNYEAQ. V lost 4 bases to trimming and J lost 5 bases; unmatched junction nucleotides: 9. CDR3 length: 16 residues.

The genes are TRBV9 and TRBJ2-3; 10 bases line up with TRBD2. The CDR3 contains 14 residues. Losses at the gene ends were 4 bases for V and 3 bases for J; bases not matched to a gene: 2. Germline loops: CDR1 SGDLS, CDR2 YYNGEE. The CDR3, as DNA: TGTGCCAGCAGCTTTAGCGGGGGGACAGATACGCAGTATTTT. Its translation is CASSFSGGTDTQYF.

V gene TRBV6-1 combines with J gene TRBJ2-5; 11 nucleotides match TRBD2. J gave up 1 base and V 1 base, and 2 bases lay outside the gene matches. Germline V gene lookup returns CDR1 MNHNS and CDR2 SASEGT. The CDR3 has 16 amino acids. The CDR3 region has the DNA TGTGCCAGCAGTGAAGGACTAGCGGGGCTCCAAGAGACCCAGTACTTC. It is translated as CASSEGLAGLQETQYF.

J is TRBJ2-3 and V is TRBV5-4, with 11 bases that match TRBD2. Trimming cost V 4 bases and J 1 base; bases outside gene matches: 8. The CDR3 sequence is 17 residues long. The germline CDR1 and CDR2 sequences are SGHNT and YYREEE (reference sequence). The CDR3 region is CASSIHTSGGGTDTQYF. The DNA of the CDR3 is TGTGCCAGCAGCATACATACTAGCGGGGGCGGCACAGATACGCAGTATTTT.

This rearrangement joins TRBV9 to TRBJ2-5, with D perhaps TRBD1 (7 bases). CDR3 length equals 19 residues. The V end lost 4 bases, the J end lost 4 bases, and 29 bases lay between the germline ends. Germline CDR1 reads SGDLS; CDR2 reads YYNGEE. This CDR3 is CASSSRGGTPGRDRETQYF. The CDR3 DNA reads TGTGCCAGCAGCTCGAGAGGGGGGACTCCCGGGCGGGACAGAGAGACCCAGTACTTC.

The chain recombines TRBV7-8 with TRBJ2-1; 10 nucleotides match TRBD2. In germline, CDR1 is SGHVS, CDR2 FQNEAQ. Germline trimming cut 0 bases from V and 0 bases from J; bases unmatched to any gene: 2. CDR3 length: 17 residues. This CDR3 is CASSLALAGSSYNEQFF. As DNA, the CDR3 is TGTGCCAGCAGCTTAGCACTAGCGGGGAGCTCCTACAATGAGCAGTTCTTC.

The CDR3 DNA sequence: TGCGCCAGCAGCCAAGCGTTTAGGGGACAAATCCCCTACGAGCAGTACTTC. Translating gives CASSQAFRGQIPYEQYF. The chain links TRBV4-3 to TRBJ2-7; D is perhaps TRBD1 (6 bases). The germline V gene encodes CDR1 LGHNA and CDR2 YSLEER. V lost 1 base, J lost 2 bases, and 18 bases lay in between. The CDR3 is made up of 17 amino acids.

V usage is TRBV7-9 and J usage is TRBJ2-3; D is unclear. The CDR3 is made up of 13 amino acids. Germline CDR1 SEHNR, CDR2 FQNEAQ (reference sequence). With 8 bases removed from V and 0 bases from J, the gap between germline ends came to 9 bases. The CDR3 region is CASGPGSTDTQYF. For the CDR3, the DNA is TGTGCCAGCGGGCCTGGTAGCACAGATACGCAGTATTTT.

The chain employs TRBV10-3 and TRBJ1-1; D gene uncertain. From germline, CDR1 is ENHRY and CDR2 SYGVKD. The CDR3 totals 16 residues. Between the trimmed V and J ends, which lost 0 bases and 4 bases, there was a span of 15 bases. The CDR3 here is CAISESREAPLTEAFF. As DNA, the CDR3 is TGTGCCATCAGTGAGTCTAGGGAGGCCCCGCTCACTGAAGCTTTCTTT.